The 3 T cell receptor beta chains below come from one sample, sequenced in a study of neurological immune-mediated disorders. TCRdb called the 5' RACE reads again in MiXCR, with one record for every CDR3 protein. The top ten clones hold roughly 14% of a sample with fewer than 25,000 distinct CDR3 sequences, 13% of them seen once. The specimen was PBMCs. These receptors were taken from a woman aged 60-70 years with HTLV-1-associated myelopathy (HAM/TSP).

This clonotype was counted many times. This chain links TRBV14 with TRBJ2-7; D ambiguous. V was pared by 0 bases and J by 2 bases, with 8 bases between. Per germline, CDR1 SGHDN and CDR2 FVKESK. This CDR3 is built from 14 residues. The CDR3 sequence: CASSQDRQAYEQYF. CDR3 in DNA: TGTGCCAGCAGCCAAGATCGGCAAGCCTACGAGCAGTACTTC.

This clonotype was recorded at least ten times. The rearrangement joins TRBV7-9 to TRBJ1-1; 7 bases match TRBD1. There are 13 residues in the CDR3. With V trimmed by 7 bases and J by 4 bases, 6 bases remained unmatched. Germline CDR1 SEHNR, CDR2 FQNEAQ (reference sequence). The DNA for the CDR3 is TGTGCCAGCATGCCAGACAGGGCCACTGAAGCTTTCTTT. The encoded protein is CASMPDRATEAFF.

This clonotype has a count of ten or more. The rearrangement uses TRBV6-1 and TRBJ2-7; D is ambiguous. The V end was cut by 8 bases, the J end by 5 bases, with 13 bases between. The germline V gene encodes CDR1 MNHNS and CDR2 SASEGT. The CDR3 is 12 amino acids. The CDR3 DNA reads as TGTGCCAGCCGAAGAGGAGCGAACGAGCAGTACTTC. Protein sequence: CASRRGANEQYF.